This TCR beta chain was sequenced in a study of cytomegalovirus exposure and HLA in healthy donors. Study results and caveats: High sensitivity and specificity were reportedly achieved when the classifier diagnosed cytomegalovirus status. The tendency of first-cohort TCR clusters to co-occur in the 90 to 150 validation repertoires was the finding of a later analysis.

Turning to this clone: Its specificity is not known.

The V gene's germline CDR1 is SGDLS and CDR2 YYNGEE. V dropped 3 bases and J dropped 0; count of bases not matched to a gene: 4. The CDR3 runs to 16 residues. Sequencing used immunoSEQ multiplex PCR; TCRdb keeps in-frame clones, though not all of them. The data contain fewer than 250,000 clones, roughly 83% of them singletons. The sequenced material came from PBMCs. V and J are TRBV9 and TRBJ1-5; 9 bases match TRBD1. The TCR originated in a woman younger than 35 in good health and CMV-seronegative. CDR3 sequence reads: CASSAGTGYSNQPQHF. For the CDR3, the DNA is TGTGCCAGCAGCGCCGGGACAGGGTATAGCAATCAGCCCCAGCATTTT.